One and the same sample provided the 20 T cell receptor beta chains below, sequenced in a study of blood T cell repertoires in COVID-19. The method was immunoSEQ multiplex PCR; TCRdb's version includes in-frame clones alone and lacks a portion of them. The data hold around 150,000 clones, with just under 85% observed a single time. Sequences were obtained from peripheral blood. The receptors stem from a woman older than 75 with acute or convalescent COVID-19.

This clone came up a few times. This chain links TRBV19 with TRBJ2-1; 9 bases fit TRBD1. CDR3 length: 14 residues. V trimming: 10 bases; J trimming: 2 bases; junction bases outside the gene matches: 6. Germline loops: CDR1 LNHDA, CDR2 SQIVND (reference sequence). This CDR3 reads CATGGQGPYNEQFF. The DNA of the CDR3 is TGTGCCACCGGGGGACAGGGACCCTACAATGAGCAGTTCTTC. Combining the CDR3 with reference TRBV19 and TRBJ2-1 gives the whole variable domain DGGITQSPKYLFRKEGQNVTLSCEQNLNHDAMYWYRQDPGQGLRLIYYSQIVNDFQKGDIAEGYSVSREKKESFPLTVTSAQKNPTAFYLCATGGQGPYNEQFFGPGTRLTVL.

The chain couples TRBV11-2 to TRBJ1-4; 8 bases align to TRBD1. Trimming cost V 1 base and J 8 bases; bases outside gene matches: 3. The V gene's germline CDR1 is SGHAT and CDR2 FQNNGV. The CDR3 consists of 14 residues. The CDR3 nucleotides read TGTGCCAGCAGCTTAGGGACAGGGTGGGAAAAACTGTTTTTT. This encodes CASSLGTGWEKLFF.

This rearrangement joins TRBV5-1 to TRBJ2-5, with D maybe TRBD2 (5 bases). Trimming left V 4 bases short and J 2 bases short, with 15 bases between. This CDR3 is built from 15 residues. Germline-derived CDR1 and CDR2 are SGHRS and YFSETQ. CDR3: CASSQQGLSQETQYF. The DNA for the CDR3 is TGCGCCAGCAGCCAACAAGGACTGAGTCAAGAGACCCAGTACTTC.

This clone showed up just a few times. This sequence joins TRBV30 and TRBJ2-7; 8 bases fit TRBD2. The CDR3 spans 14 residues. The ends lost 1 base at V and 6 bases at J; junction bases unmatched: 8. Germline V CDR1 and CDR2: GTSNPN, SVGIG (reference sequence). CDR3 sequence reads: CAWSAGTRGLEQYF. In DNA form, the CDR3 reads TGTGCCTGGAGTGCCGGGACTAGAGGTCTCGAGCAGTACTTC. Based on the CDR3 plus reference TRBV30 and TRBJ2-7, the full variable domain is SQTIHQWPATLVQPVGSPLSLECTVEGTSNPNLYWYRQAAGRGLQLLFYSVGIGQISSEVPQNLSASRPQDRQFILSSKKLLLSDSGFYLCAWSAGTRGLEQYFGPGTRLTVT.

This chain connects TRBV6-2 or TRBV6-3 to TRBJ2-1; TRBD2 agrees at 10 bases. There are 16 residues in the CDR3. Germline V gene lookup returns CDR1 MNHEY and CDR2 SVGEGT. The trim removed 4 bases at V and 6 bases at J, leaving 9 bases unmatched. CDR3 nucleotide sequence: TGTGCCAGCAGTTTACGAAAGCGGGAGGGGAGCAATGAGCAGTTCTTC. Translated, it gives CASSLRKREGSNEQFF.

This chain links TRBV2 with TRBJ1-2; D is possibly TRBD1 (6 bases). V was trimmed by 1 base and J by 5 bases, leaving 14 bases between them. Germline values: CDR1 SNHLY, CDR2 FYNNEI. The CDR3 runs to 15 residues. The DNA for the CDR3 is TGTGCCAGCAGTGAAGAAAGGACAGCTTATTATGGCTACACCTTC. Amino acids: CASSEERTAYYGYTF. Based on the CDR3 plus reference TRBV2 and TRBJ1-2, the full variable domain is EPEVTQTPSHQVTQMGQEVILRCVPISNHLYFYWYRQILGQKVEFLVSFYNNEISEKSEIFDDQFSVERPDGSNFTLKIRSTKLEDSAMYFCASSEERTAYYGYTFGSGTRLTVV.

This clone has a handful of counts. V is TRBV5-1 and J is TRBJ1-1; the D gene is possibly TRBD1 (5 bases). In germline, CDR1 is SGHRS, CDR2 YFSETQ. V dropped 1 base and J dropped 1 base, with 8 bases sitting between them. The CDR3 has 14 residues. The CDR3: CASSLNRPNTEAFF. Written as DNA, the CDR3 is TGCGCCAGCAGCTTGAACAGGCCGAACACTGAAGCTTTCTTT.

This chain uses TRBV7-9 with TRBJ2-1, with 7 nucleotides matching TRBD2. V gave up 1 base and J gave up 8 bases; unmatched junction bases: 2. This CDR3 is built from 13 residues. Germline loops: CDR1 SEHNR, CDR2 FQNEAQ (reference sequence). CDR3 coding DNA: TGTGCCAGCAGCTTAGTTAGCGGGCATGAGCAGTTCTTC. Encoded protein: CASSLVSGHEQFF.

The gene calls are TRBV18 and TRBJ2-3; D is unresolved. With 6 bases removed from V and 4 bases from J, the gap between germline ends came to 11 bases. This CDR3 has 13 residues. The germline gives CDR1 KGHSH, CDR2 LQKENI. The CDR3 region is CASSRILPDTQYF. The CDR3 DNA follows: TGTGCCAGCTCGAGGATTCTGCCAGATACGCAGTATTTT.

This clone has only one observation. This rearrangement joins TRBV3-1 (or the pseudogene TRBV3-2) to TRBJ2-1, with 9 bases aligning to TRBD2. CDR1 is LGHDT and CDR2 is YNNKEL in the germline V gene (reference sequence). Germline trimming cut 3 bases from V and 4 bases from J; bases unmatched to any gene: 7. CDR3 length equals 16 residues. Here the CDR3 reads CASSHTGTSRYNEQFF. The CDR3 DNA reads TGTGCCAGCAGCCACACCGGGACTAGCAGGTACAATGAGCAGTTCTTC.

The chain has TRBV6-5 and TRBJ2-1, with TRBD2 matching 9 bases. Trimming cost V 6 bases and J 5 bases; bases outside gene matches: 5. The germline CDR1 and CDR2 sequences are MNHEY and SVGAGI. The CDR3 covers 14 residues. Here the CDR3 reads CASRETSGNNEQFF. The CDR3 nucleotides are TGTGCCAGCAGAGAGACTAGCGGAAACAATGAGCAGTTCTTC.

The chain employs TRBV5-1 and TRBJ2-3; tentatively, D is TRBD2 (6 bases). V lost 0 bases and J 2 bases, leaving 13 bases between the germline ends. CDR3 length: 16 amino acids. Per germline, CDR1 SGHRS and CDR2 YFSETQ. The DNA of the CDR3 is TGCGCCAGCAGCTTGGACGGGGGAGGCCACACAGATACGCAGTATTTT. Translated, it gives CASSLDGGGHTDTQYF.

CDR3: CASSLAGEAFGTDTQYF. As DNA, the CDR3 is TGTGCCAGCAGCCTAGCGGGAGAGGCCTTTGGGACAGATACGCAGTATTTT. The V call is TRBV3-1 (or the pseudogene TRBV3-2), the J call TRBJ2-3; 9 bases line up with TRBD2. Germline values: CDR1 LGHDT, CDR2 YNNKEL (reference sequence). CDR3 length: 17 residues. Trimming cost V 4 bases and J 3 bases; bases outside gene matches: 11.

The CDR3 DNA reads as TGTGCCAGCAGCTCCGGGACAATCTCTGGAAACACCATATATTTT. Translation: CASSSGTISGNTIYF. This rearrangement joins TRBV7-9 to TRBJ1-3; D is perhaps TRBD1 (6 bases). V was pared by 4 bases and J by 0 bases, with 10 bases between. The germline V gene encodes CDR1 SEHNR and CDR2 FQNEAQ (reference sequence). The CDR3 has 15 residues.

The chain has TRBV27 and TRBJ2-3; 14 nucleotides line up with TRBD2. CDR3 length: 17 amino acids. V was clipped by 4 bases and J by 2 bases; unmatched bases: 5. In germline, CDR1 is MNHEY, CDR2 SMNVEV (reference sequence). CDR3 region: CASSWGLAGDPTDTQYF. The CDR3 nucleotides read TGTGCCAGCAGTTGGGGACTAGCGGGAGACCCCACAGATACGCAGTATTTT.

CDR3 in amino acids: CASQTRGEQYF. The CDR3 DNA follows: TGTGCCAGCCAAACTAGAGGCGAGCAGTACTTC. The chain links TRBV6-5 to TRBJ2-7, with D perhaps TRBD2 (5 bases). CDR3 size: 11 residues. V lost 8 bases, J lost 6 bases, and 11 bases lay in between. In germline, CDR1 is MNHEY, CDR2 SVGAGI.

The V call is TRBV5-4, the J call TRBJ2-2; 11 bases line up with TRBD2. With V trimmed by 9 bases and J by 4 bases, 5 bases remained unmatched. The CDR3 is made up of 14 amino acids. In germline, CDR1 is SGHNT, CDR2 YYREEE (reference sequence). The CDR3 bases are TGTGCCACCCTAGCGGGAGGAGGCACCGGGGAGCTGTTTTTT. Residues: CATLAGGGTGELFF.

The genes are TRBV25-1 and TRBJ2-1; D is uncertain. Germline V lookup: CDR1 MGHDK, CDR2 SYGVNS. The V end lost 1 base, the J end lost 0 bases, and 7 bases lay between the germline ends. The CDR3 is 15 amino acids. The CDR3 nucleotides read TGTGCCAGCAGTGAATCGTGGGCCTCCTACAATGAGCAGTTCTTC. It codes for CASSESWASYNEQFF.

The chain employs TRBV30 and TRBJ2-2, with D tentatively TRBD2 (5 bases). The V and J ends lost 0 bases and 4 bases respectively, with 12 bases between them. The CDR3 has 15 amino acids. Germline V gene data show CDR1 as GTSNPN and CDR2 as SVGIG (reference sequence). CDR3 in DNA: TGTGCCTGGAGTGTACCCCGGGATCCCACCGGGGAGCTGTTTTTT. Translating it yields CAWSVPRDPTGELFF. Filled out from reference TRBV30 and TRBJ2-2, the complete variable domain reads SQTIHQWPATLVQPVGSPLSLECTVEGTSNPNLYWYRQAAGRGLQLLFYSVGIGQISSEVPQNLSASRPQDRQFILSSKKLLLSDSGFYLCAWSVPRDPTGELFFGEGSRLTVL.

The genes are TRBV29-1 and TRBJ1-1; D remains ambiguous. The CDR3 covers 11 residues. V was trimmed by 8 bases and J by 1 base, leaving 8 bases between them. Germline V gene data show CDR1 as SQVTM and CDR2 as ANQGSEA. The CDR3 spells CSTYRNTEAFF. The CDR3 nucleotides are TGCAGCACGTATAGGAACACTGAAGCTTTCTTT.